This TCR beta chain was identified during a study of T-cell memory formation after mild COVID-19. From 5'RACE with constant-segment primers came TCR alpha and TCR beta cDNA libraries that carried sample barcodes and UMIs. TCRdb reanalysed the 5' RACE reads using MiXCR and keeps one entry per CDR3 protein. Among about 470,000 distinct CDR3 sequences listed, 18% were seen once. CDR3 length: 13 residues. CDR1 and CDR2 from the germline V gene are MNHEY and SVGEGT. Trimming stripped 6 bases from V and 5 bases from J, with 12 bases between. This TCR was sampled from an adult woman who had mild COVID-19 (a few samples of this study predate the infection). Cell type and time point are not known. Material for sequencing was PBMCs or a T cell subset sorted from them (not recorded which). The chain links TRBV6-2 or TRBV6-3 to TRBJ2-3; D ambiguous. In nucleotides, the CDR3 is TGTGCCAGCAGAAGAAGCGCAGGAGATACGCAGTATTTT. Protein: CASRRSAGDTQYF.